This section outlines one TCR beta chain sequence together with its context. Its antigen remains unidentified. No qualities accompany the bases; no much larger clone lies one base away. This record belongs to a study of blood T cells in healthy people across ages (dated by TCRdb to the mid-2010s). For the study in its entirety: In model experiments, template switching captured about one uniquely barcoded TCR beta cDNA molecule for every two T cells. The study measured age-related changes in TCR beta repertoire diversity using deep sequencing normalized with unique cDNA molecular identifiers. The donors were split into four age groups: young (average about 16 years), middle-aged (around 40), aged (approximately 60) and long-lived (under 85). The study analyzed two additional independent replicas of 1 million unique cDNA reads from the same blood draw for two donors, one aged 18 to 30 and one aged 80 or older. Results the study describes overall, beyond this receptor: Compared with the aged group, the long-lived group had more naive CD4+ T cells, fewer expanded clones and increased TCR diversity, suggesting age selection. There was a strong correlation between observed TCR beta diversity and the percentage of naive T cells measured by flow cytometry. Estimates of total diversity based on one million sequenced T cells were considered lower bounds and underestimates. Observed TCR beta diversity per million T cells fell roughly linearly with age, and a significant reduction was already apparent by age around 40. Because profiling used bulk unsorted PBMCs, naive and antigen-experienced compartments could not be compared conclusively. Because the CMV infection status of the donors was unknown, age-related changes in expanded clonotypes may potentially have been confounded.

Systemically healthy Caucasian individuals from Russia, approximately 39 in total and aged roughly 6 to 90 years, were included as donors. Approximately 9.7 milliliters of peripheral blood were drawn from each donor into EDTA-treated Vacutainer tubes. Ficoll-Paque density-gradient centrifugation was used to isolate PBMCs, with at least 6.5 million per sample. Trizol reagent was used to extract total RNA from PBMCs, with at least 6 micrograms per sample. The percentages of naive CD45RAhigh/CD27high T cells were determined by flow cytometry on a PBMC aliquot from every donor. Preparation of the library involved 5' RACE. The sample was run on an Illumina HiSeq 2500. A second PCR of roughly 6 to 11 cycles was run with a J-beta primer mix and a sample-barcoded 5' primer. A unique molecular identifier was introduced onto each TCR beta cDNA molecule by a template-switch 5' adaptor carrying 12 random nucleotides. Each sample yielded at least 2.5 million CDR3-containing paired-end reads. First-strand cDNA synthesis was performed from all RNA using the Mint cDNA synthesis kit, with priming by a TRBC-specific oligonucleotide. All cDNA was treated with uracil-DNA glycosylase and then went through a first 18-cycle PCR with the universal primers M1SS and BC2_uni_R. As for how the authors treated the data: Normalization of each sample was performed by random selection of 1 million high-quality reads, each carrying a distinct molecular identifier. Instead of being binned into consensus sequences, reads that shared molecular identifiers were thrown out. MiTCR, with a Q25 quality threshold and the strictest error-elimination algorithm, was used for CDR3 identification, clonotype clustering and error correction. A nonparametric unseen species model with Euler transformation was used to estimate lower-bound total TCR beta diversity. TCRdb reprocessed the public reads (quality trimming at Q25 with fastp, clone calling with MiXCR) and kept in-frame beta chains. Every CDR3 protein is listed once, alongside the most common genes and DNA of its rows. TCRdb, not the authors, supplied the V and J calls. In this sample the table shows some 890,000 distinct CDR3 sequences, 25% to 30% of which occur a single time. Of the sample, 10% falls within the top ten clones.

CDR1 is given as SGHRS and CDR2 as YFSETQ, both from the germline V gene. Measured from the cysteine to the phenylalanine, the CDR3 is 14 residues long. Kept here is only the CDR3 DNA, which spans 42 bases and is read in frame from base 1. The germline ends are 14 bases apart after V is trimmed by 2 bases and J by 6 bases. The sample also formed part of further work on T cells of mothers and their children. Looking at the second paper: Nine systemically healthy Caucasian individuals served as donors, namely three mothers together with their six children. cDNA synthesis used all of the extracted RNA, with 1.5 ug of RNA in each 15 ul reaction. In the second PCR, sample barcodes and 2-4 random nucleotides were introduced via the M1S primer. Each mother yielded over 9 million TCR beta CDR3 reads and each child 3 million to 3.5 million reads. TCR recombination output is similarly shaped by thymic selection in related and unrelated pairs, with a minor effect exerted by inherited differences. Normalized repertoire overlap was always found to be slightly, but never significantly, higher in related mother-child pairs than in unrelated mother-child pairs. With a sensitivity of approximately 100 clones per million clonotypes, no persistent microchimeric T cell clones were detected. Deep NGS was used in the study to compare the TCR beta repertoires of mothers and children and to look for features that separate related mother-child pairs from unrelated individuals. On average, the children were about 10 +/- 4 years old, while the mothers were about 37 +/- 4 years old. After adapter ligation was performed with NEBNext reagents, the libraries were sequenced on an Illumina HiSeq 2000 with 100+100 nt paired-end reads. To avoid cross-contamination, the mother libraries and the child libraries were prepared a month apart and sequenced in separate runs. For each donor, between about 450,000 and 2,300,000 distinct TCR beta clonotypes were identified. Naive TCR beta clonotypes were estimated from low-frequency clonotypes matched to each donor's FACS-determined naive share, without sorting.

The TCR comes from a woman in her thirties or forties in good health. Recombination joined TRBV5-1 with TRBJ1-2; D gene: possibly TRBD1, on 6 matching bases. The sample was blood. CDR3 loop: CASSFNRVEDGYTF. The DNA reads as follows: TGCGCCAGCAGCTTTAACAGGGTGGAGGATGGCTACACCTTC.